Presented here are 32 T cell receptor beta chains from one specimen sequenced in a study. TCRdb reanalysed the RT-PCR reads using MiXCR and keeps one entry per CDR3 protein. The sample records almost 700,000 distinct CDR3 sequences, more than 13% being singletons. The sample taken for sequencing was memory CD4+ T cells from blood. The origin of the receptors is a female donor in good health, serving as a healthy control.

This clonotype was detected many times. The rearrangement links TRBV6-5 to TRBJ2-7; TRBD1 matches at 9 bases. Trimming removed 2 bases from V and 3 bases from J; junction bases left unmatched: 5. Germline V lookup: CDR1 MNHEY, CDR2 SVGAGI. CDR3 length equals 15 residues. CDR3 amino acids: CASSYVDRGLYEQYF. The CDR3 bases are TGTGCCAGCAGTTACGTGGACAGGGGCCTCTACGAGCAGTACTTC.

As regards this clonotype: This may be a read error: a much more frequent sequence differs by one nucleotide. This rearrangement joins TRBV29-1 to TRBJ2-2, with D uncertain. Per the germline V gene, CDR1 is SQVTM and CDR2 is ANQGSEA. The germline V and J ends were trimmed by 7 bases and 4 bases, with 16 bases remaining between them. The CDR3 sequence is 14 residues long. DNA of the CDR3: TGCAGCGCCACCGCCCAGCATTTCACCGGGGAGCTGTTTTTT. Translated: CSATAQHFTGELFF.

The rearrangement links TRBV7-2 to TRBJ1-1; D may be TRBD1 (5 bases). Germline V gene sequence: CDR1 SGHTA, CDR2 FQGNSA. There are 14 residues in the CDR3. V gave up 4 bases and J gave up 8 bases, with 17 bases separating them. The chain's CDR3 is CASSSYGAQQEAFF. The DNA of the CDR3 is TGTGCCAGCAGCTCGTACGGGGCGCAACAGGAAGCTTTCTTT.

The count of this clonotype is one. V gene TRBV20-1 combines with J gene TRBJ1-2; 7 nucleotides agree with TRBD1. The ends lost 3 bases at V and 6 bases at J; junction bases unmatched: 10. This CDR3 has 14 amino acids. Germline V gene sequence: CDR1 DFQATT, CDR2 SNEGSKA (reference sequence). The CDR3, as DNA: TGCAGTGCTAGTGAGAGGGGGCTCGGAAATGGCTACACCTTC. Translated, it gives CSASERGLGNGYTF.

This clonotype showed up just a few times. The chain carries TRBV18 and TRBJ2-2, with no clear D. Germline V gene data show CDR1 as KGHSH and CDR2 as LQKENI. Trimming left V 2 bases short and J 0 bases short, with 4 bases between. The CDR3 spans 14 residues. CDR3 nucleotides: TGTGCCAGCTCACCAAGCACGAACACCGGGGAGCTGTTTTTT. This encodes CASSPSTNTGELFF.

This clonotype was detected ten times or more. The chain combines TRBV10-3 with TRBJ2-5; 7 nucleotides agree with TRBD2. There are 14 residues in the CDR3. The V and J ends lost 0 bases and 5 bases, in that order; junction bases with no gene match: 3. The germline gives CDR1 ENHRY, CDR2 SYGVKD. The CDR3 loop is CAISESVGGETQYF. The CDR3 DNA reads TGTGCCATCAGTGAGTCGGTGGGAGGGGAGACCCAGTACTTC.

This clonotype was observed a handful of times. The genes are TRBV28 and TRBJ1-2; D may be TRBD1 (5 bases). CDR1 MDHEN and CDR2 SYDVKM come from the germline V gene. Trimming cost V 3 bases and J 6 bases, with 26 bases left between them. This CDR3 is 18 amino acids long. CDR3 bases: TGTGCCAGCAGTTTTTCCGGAATGGCCGGGGGAAAGTACAATGGCTACACCTTC. Protein product: CASSFSGMAGGKYNGYTF.

This clonotype has only a few counts. The chain employs TRBV3-1 and TRBJ2-7, with D tentatively TRBD1 or TRBD2 (6 bases each). The CDR3 covers 14 residues. V was clipped by 0 bases and J by 12 bases, with 18 bases between them. Germline V gives CDR1 LGHDT, CDR2 YNNKEL (reference sequence). CDR3 residues: CASSQDSSGGGAYF. The CDR3 nucleotides are TGTGCCAGCAGCCAAGATTCAAGTGGAGGGGGAGCGTACTTC.

The rearrangement links TRBV10-3 to TRBJ1-3; D is unresolved. Germline V CDR1 and CDR2: ENHRY, SYGVKD. CDR3 size: 16 residues. Trimming removed 1 base from V and 2 bases from J, with 12 bases in between. In DNA, the CDR3 is TGTGCCATCAGTGAGTACGAGGCTTATACTGGAAACACCATATATTTT. Its protein product is CAISEYEAYTGNTIYF.

This clonotype was recorded a few times. The chain is built from TRBV11-2 and TRBJ1-1; D might be TRBD1 (5 bases). The CDR3 is made up of 15 amino acids. The germline V gene encodes CDR1 SGHAT and CDR2 FQNNGV. The V and J ends lost 1 base and 5 bases respectively, with 14 bases between them. CDR3 in DNA: TGTGCCAGCAGCTTAGCAGGGAATCCTCCAACTGAAGCTTTCTTT. Its protein is CASSLAGNPPTEAFF. Using reference TRBV11-2 and TRBJ1-1 for the parts outside the CDR3, the full variable domain is EAGVAQSPRYKIIEKRQSVAFWCNPISGHATLYWYQQILGQGPKLLIQFQNNGVVDDSQLPKDRFSAERLKGVDSTLKIQPAKLEDSAVYLCASSLAGNPPTEAFFGQGTRLTVV.

This chain links TRBV7-3 with TRBJ2-1; 8 bases agree with TRBD1. J lost 7 bases, V lost 2 bases, and 7 bases had no gene match. Germline CDR1 reads SGHTA; CDR2 reads FQGTGA. The CDR3 consists of 15 residues. Here the CDR3 reads CASSLSGQDPNEQFF. The CDR3 nucleotides are TGTGCCAGCAGCTTATCGGGACAGGACCCGAATGAGCAGTTCTTC.

The sample holds many counts of this clonotype. The CDR3 spells CASSRTGAAEELFF. Here the CDR3 DNA reads TGTGCCAGCAGCCGGACCGGAGCCGCGGAAGAACTGTTTTTT. V usage is TRBV12-3 or TRBV12-4 and J usage is TRBJ1-4; D unclear. With 6 bases removed from V and 12 bases from J, the gap between germline ends came to 20 bases. The CDR3 is 14 residues long.

The chain links TRBV5-1 to TRBJ2-1, with D perhaps being TRBD1 or TRBD2 (6 bases each). The CDR3 spans 16 residues. With 4 bases removed from V and 0 bases from J, the gap between germline ends came to 14 bases. Germline CDR1 reads SGHRS; CDR2 reads YFSETQ. This chain's CDR3 is CASSASGAASYNEQFF. The CDR3 coding sequence is TGCGCCAGCAGCGCCTCGGGGGCAGCCTCCTACAATGAGCAGTTCTTC.

Ten or more counts support this clonotype. The chain employs TRBV29-1 and TRBJ1-2; no definite D call. Trimming pared 7 bases from V and 0 bases from J, leaving 9 bases between. The CDR3 is made up of 12 amino acids. Germline V gene data show CDR1 as SQVTM and CDR2 as ANQGSEA. The DNA of the CDR3 is TGCAGCGCCTCGGGATCTAACTATGGCTACACCTTC. Amino acid sequence: CSASGSNYGYTF.

This clonotype was recorded a few times. The J gene is TRBJ1-5, the V gene TRBV6-5; 7 bases are shared with TRBD1. V shed 2 bases and J 6 bases; nucleotides not matched to a gene: 7. This CDR3 comprises 15 residues. The germline CDR1 and CDR2 sequences are MNHEY and SVGAGI. This chain's CDR3 is CASSYRQGILQPQHF. In DNA, the CDR3 is TGTGCCAGCAGTTACCGACAGGGAATTCTTCAGCCCCAGCATTTT.

This rearrangement joins TRBV9 to TRBJ1-5; a possible D gene is TRBD1 (5 bases). The germline gives CDR1 SGDLS, CDR2 YYNGEE. The CDR3 runs 15 residues. Trimming took off 2 bases at V and 3 bases at J, with 12 bases between the two ends. CDR3 amino acids: CASSVGTGPNQPQHF. The CDR3 region has the DNA TGTGCCAGCAGCGTCGGCACAGGTCCCAATCAGCCCCAGCATTTT.

In its sample, this clonotype was seen many times. The chain has TRBV29-1 and TRBJ1-2; D is ambiguous. Germline CDR1 reads SQVTM; CDR2 reads ANQGSEA. V lost 0 bases and J 4 bases, leaving 3 bases between the germline ends. The CDR3 extends over 11 amino acids. CDR3 amino acids: CSVEESYGYTF. The CDR3 DNA reads TGCAGCGTTGAAGAGAGCTATGGCTACACCTTC.

This clonotype was detected ten times or more. The gene calls are TRBV4-3 and TRBJ2-2; 10 bases are shared with TRBD2. The CDR3 loop spans 16 amino acids. Germline trimming cut 2 bases from V and 6 bases from J; bases unmatched to any gene: 6. Germline V lookup: CDR1 LGHNA, CDR2 YSLEER. As DNA, the CDR3 is TGCGCCAGCAGCCAAACAAGCGGGAGGGCCCCCGGGGAGCTGTTTTTT. It yields the protein CASSQTSGRAPGELFF.

The chain links TRBV6-6 to TRBJ2-4; tentative D call: TRBD1 (6 bases). The CDR3 is 17 residues long. Trimming left V 5 bases short and J 0 bases short, with 17 bases between. Germline loops: CDR1 MNHNY, CDR2 SVGAGI (reference sequence). CDR3: CASSKQIRGQAKNIQYF. CDR3 sequence (DNA): TGTGCCAGCAGTAAACAGATCAGGGGACAAGCCAAAAACATTCAGTACTTC.

This clonotype has more than one count but fewer than ten. The chain carries TRBV7-2 and TRBJ2-3, with 9 bases that match TRBD2. With V trimmed by 5 bases and J by 5 bases, 8 bases remained unmatched. Germline assignment: CDR1 SGHTA and CDR2 FQGNSA. This CDR3 comprises 15 residues. CDR3 sequence reads: CASSMSSGVGDTQYF. Written as DNA, the CDR3 is TGTGCCAGCAGCATGTCTAGCGGGGTCGGAGATACGCAGTATTTT.

In DNA form, the CDR3 reads TGTGCCAGCAGCTACCTAACAGCTCAGCCCCAGCATTTT. Translation gives CASSYLTAQPQHF. This sequence joins TRBV7-2 and TRBJ1-5, with D unclear. The V gene lost 4 bases and the J gene lost 6 bases, with 10 bases spanning the gap. The CDR3 totals 13 residues. Per the germline V gene, CDR1 is SGHTA and CDR2 is FQGNSA.

This clonotype was recorded a few times. The chain recombines TRBV27 with TRBJ1-1; D is perhaps TRBD1 (6 bases). Germline assignment: CDR1 MNHEY and CDR2 SMNVEV (reference sequence). This CDR3 spans 13 amino acids. The V gene lost 8 bases and the J gene lost 3 bases, with 13 bases spanning the gap. CDR3 protein: CASRDTIHTEAFF. The CDR3, as DNA: TGTGCCAGCCGGGACACAATACACACTGAAGCTTTCTTT.

The V and J genes are TRBV5-4 and TRBJ2-5; D unresolved. This CDR3 contains 14 residues. In germline, CDR1 is SGHNT, CDR2 YYREEE (reference sequence). Trimming stripped 4 bases from V and 5 bases from J, with 15 bases between. CDR3 bases: TGTGCCAGCAGCAACGGCCCCTTGGAGGAGACCCAGTACTTC. The encoded protein is CASSNGPLEETQYF.

This clonotype has a handful of counts. This chain links TRBV11-2 with TRBJ1-1, with D unresolved. The germline CDR1 and CDR2 sequences are SGHAT and FQNNGV. Trimming removed 5 bases from V and 4 bases from J, with 17 bases in between. CDR3 length equals 15 residues. The DNA for the CDR3 is TGTGCCAGCAGCCCCTCCAGGTCCGCGGGCACTGAAGCTTTCTTT. This gives the protein CASSPSRSAGTEAFF.

J is TRBJ1-1 and V is TRBV7-9, with a weak D call TRBD1 (6 bases). The CDR3 is 16 amino acids. Germline V gene lookup returns CDR1 SEHNR and CDR2 FQNEAQ (reference sequence). V shed 5 bases and J shed 1 base, with 17 bases lying between them. CDR3 residues: CASSNIGWGANTEAFF. For the CDR3, the DNA is TGTGCCAGCAGCAATATTGGATGGGGGGCGAACACTGAAGCTTTCTTT. Supplemented by reference TRBV7-9 and TRBJ1-1, the full variable domain reads DTGVSQNPRHKITKRGQNVTFRCDPISEHNRLYWYRQTLGQGPEFLTYFQNEAQLEKSRLLSDRFSAERPKGSFSTLEIQRTEQGDSAMYLCASSNIGWGANTEAFFGQGTRLTVV.

A few counts support this clonotype. The gene calls are TRBV9 and TRBJ1-1; no firm D call. The CDR3 sequence is 13 residues long. Deletions cut 0 bases from V and 7 bases from J, with 10 bases between. CDR1 is SGDLS, CDR2 YYNGEE, per germline. CDR3 sequence reads: CASSVEEEGEAFF. In DNA form, the CDR3 reads TGTGCCAGCAGCGTAGAGGAAGAGGGTGAAGCTTTCTTT.

This clonotype was counted once. The CDR3 protein is CSARDLGQGNTGELFF. The DNA for the CDR3 is TGCAGTGCTAGGGACCTGGGACAGGGGAACACCGGGGAGCTGTTTTTT. The chain links TRBV20-1 to TRBJ2-2; 9 bases are a match to TRBD1. This CDR3 has 16 amino acids. Germline V gives CDR1 DFQATT, CDR2 SNEGSKA (reference sequence). The J segment lost 1 base and the V segment lost 3 bases, leaving 6 bases of the junction unmatched.

This clonotype was seen only a few times. The V call is TRBV7-2, the J call TRBJ2-1; D perhaps matches TRBD1 (7 bases). CDR3 length equals 14 residues. CDR1 is SGHTA and CDR2 is FQGNSA in the germline V gene. V was pared by 0 bases and J by 9 bases, with 12 bases between. The CDR3 region has the DNA TGTGCCAGCAGCTTAGCGCAGGGGGGATCTGAGCAGTTCTTC. It is translated as CASSLAQGGSEQFF.

The chain uses TRBV24-1 and TRBJ1-2; 9 bases are shared with TRBD1. With 7 bases clipped from V and 0 bases from J, the junction kept 8 bases outside the gene matches. CDR3 length: 16 residues. Germline CDR1 KGHDR, CDR2 SFDVKD. CDR3 nucleotide sequence: TGTGCCACCAGCGCCGAGGGGGACAGGGCTAACTATGGCTACACCTTC. Its protein product is CATSAEGDRANYGYTF.

The V and J genes are TRBV7-2 and TRBJ1-1, with D unclear. V was shortened by 5 bases and J by 1 base, with 14 bases between the two germline ends. The germline V gene encodes CDR1 SGHTA and CDR2 FQGNSA. The CDR3 totals 15 residues. CDR3 nucleotide sequence: TGTGCCAGCAGCCCCGGAGGAGCCAAGAACACTGAAGCTTTCTTT. Amino acid sequence: CASSPGGAKNTEAFF. Together with reference TRBV7-2 and TRBJ1-1, the CDR3 gives the full variable domain: GAGVSQSPSNKVTEKGKDVELRCDPISGHTALYWYRQSLGQGLEFLIYFQGNSAPDKSGLPSDRFSAERTGGSVSTLTIQRTQQEDSAVYLCASSPGGAKNTEAFFGQGTRLTVV.

The sample holds a few counts of this clonotype. V gene TRBV28 combines with J gene TRBJ2-7; 14 nucleotides align to TRBD2. The CDR3 has 15 residues. Trimming took 8 bases from V and 5 from J; bases not matched to a gene: 8. CDR1 is MDHEN and CDR2 is SYDVKM in the germline V gene. This chain's CDR3 is CASSSSGLAGDEQYF. In DNA form, the CDR3 reads TGTGCCAGCTCTTCCTCGGGACTAGCGGGAGACGAGCAGTACTTC.

This clonotype was seen at least ten times. The gene calls are TRBV5-1 and TRBJ1-3, with D possibly being TRBD1 (6 bases). The CDR3 has 16 amino acids. Germline V gene data show CDR1 as SGHRS and CDR2 as YFSETQ. Trimming pared 3 bases from V and 4 bases from J, leaving 17 bases between. Here the CDR3 reads CASSYVGPRGGNTIYF. The CDR3 nucleotides read TGCGCCAGCAGCTACGTGGGGCCCAGGGGAGGAAACACCATATATTTT.